These 26 T cell receptor beta chains came from one sample sequenced in a study of blood T cell repertoires in COVID-19. Clones were read by immunoSEQ multiplex PCR, and TCRdb kept only the in-frame ones, dropping some. This sample has 120,000 to 150,000 clones; about 87% occur once, and the top ten carry approximately 40%. Input material: peripheral blood. The receptors originated from a man aged 45-65 years who had recovered from COVID-19.

This sequence joins TRBV7-2 and TRBJ1-1; D might be TRBD1 (6 bases). Germline V gives CDR1 SGHTA, CDR2 FQGNSA. The V end was cut by 6 bases, the J end by 6 bases, with 17 bases between. The CDR3 is made up of 14 amino acids. The CDR3 coding sequence is TGTGCCAGCAGGGCGACGCCAGGGGTGCCTGAAGCTTTCTTT. Protein product: CASRATPGVPEAFF.

The chain links TRBV30 to TRBJ1-3; D unresolved. The CDR3 length is 13 residues. The germline CDR1 and CDR2 sequences are GTSNPN and SVGIG (reference sequence). Between the trimmed V and J ends, which lost 3 bases and 1 base, there was a span of 7 bases. The chain's CDR3 is CAWSAHSGNTIYF. The CDR3 bases are TGTGCCTGGAGCGCACATTCTGGAAACACCATATATTTT. The entire variable domain, with the rest obtained from reference TRBV30 and TRBJ1-3, is as follows: SQTIHQWPATLVQPVGSPLSLECTVEGTSNPNLYWYRQAAGRGLQLLFYSVGIGQISSEVPQNLSASRPQDRQFILSSKKLLLSDSGFYLCAWSAHSGNTIYFGEGSWLTVV.

The chain uses TRBV4-1 and TRBJ1-4, with D possibly matching TRBD1 (6 bases). The CDR3 covers 16 residues. V gave up 0 bases and J gave up 1 base, with 9 bases separating them. The germline CDR1 and CDR2 sequences are MGHRA and YSYEKL. The CDR3, as DNA: TGCGCCAGCAGCCAAGAACAGACAGGAACTAATGAAAAACTGTTTTTT. It specifies CASSQEQTGTNEKLFF.

The rearrangement uses TRBV12-3 or TRBV12-4 and TRBJ2-3, with a tentative D call TRBD1 (5 bases). Deletions cut 6 bases from V and 6 bases from J, with 10 bases between. The CDR3 has 12 amino acids. The CDR3 coding sequence is TGTGCCAGCAGGGGGCAGTTTGATACGCAGTATTTT. This gives the protein CASRGQFDTQYF.

This clone came up a few times. The chain links TRBV5-1 to TRBJ2-1; 13 positions match TRBD2. CDR3 length: 16 residues. V shed 3 bases and J 2 bases; nucleotides not matched to a gene: 2. The germline V gene has CDR1 SGHRS and CDR2 YFSETQ. As DNA, the CDR3 is TGCGCCAGCAGCTCGGGGACTAGCGGGGCCTACAATGAGCAGTTCTTC. It codes for CASSSGTSGAYNEQFF.

V gene TRBV10-3 combines with J gene TRBJ1-6; 8 bases match TRBD1. Germline V lookup: CDR1 ENHRY, CDR2 SYGVKD. Trimming at V came to 6 bases and at J to 6 bases, leaving 4 bases not matched to a gene. This CDR3 has 14 amino acids. CDR3: CAIRDGQGNSPLHF. DNA of the CDR3: TGTGCCATCAGGGACGGACAGGGTAATTCACCCCTCCACTTT.

V usage is TRBV15 and J usage is TRBJ2-3; weak D call: TRBD2 (5 bases). Germline-derived CDR1 and CDR2 are LNHNV and YYDKDF (reference sequence). V shed 0 bases and J shed 0 bases, with 10 bases lying between them. The CDR3 has 16 amino acids. The CDR3 DNA is TGTGCCACCAGCAGAGATGGCGGGCTAAGCACAGATACGCAGTATTTT. As protein: CATSRDGGLSTDTQYF.

The J gene is TRBJ1-2, the V gene TRBV6-5; 7 bases are a match to TRBD1. Per the germline V gene, CDR1 is MNHEY and CDR2 is SVGAGI. V dropped 5 bases and J dropped 6; count of bases not matched to a gene: 6. The CDR3 length is 13 residues. The CDR3 here is CASSPRGSDGYTF. The CDR3 DNA reads as TGTGCCAGCAGTCCCAGGGGGAGTGATGGCTACACCTTC.

The J gene is TRBJ2-5, the V gene TRBV10-3; unclear D gene. V was clipped by 5 bases and J by 5 bases, with 6 bases between them. In germline, CDR1 is ENHRY, CDR2 SYGVKD. The CDR3 length is 11 residues. CDR3 sequence reads: CAISLGETQYF. CDR3 nucleotides: TGTGCCATCAGTCTCGGGGAGACCCAGTACTTC.

This rearrangement joins TRBV7-6 to TRBJ2-1; 7 bases line up with TRBD1. Unmatched junction bases numbered 2, after V lost 3 bases and J lost 6 bases. The germline gives CDR1 SGHVS, CDR2 FNYEAQ. The CDR3 consists of 13 residues. The CDR3 bases are TGTGCCAGCAGCTTTGGACAGGCCAATGAGCAGTTCTTC. Its translation: CASSFGQANEQFF.

The CDR3 region is CASATVSSNQPQHF. CDR3 in DNA: TGTGCCAGCGCAACCGTTAGTAGCAATCAGCCCCAGCATTTT. This chain joins TRBV6-5 and TRBJ1-5; D unclear. V was pared by 8 bases and J by 0 bases, with 11 bases between. This CDR3 contains 14 residues. The V gene's germline CDR1 is MNHEY and CDR2 SVGAGI.

The chain is built from TRBV24-1 and TRBJ1-1; 8 bases fit TRBD1. The CDR3 extends over 20 amino acids. The J segment lost 1 base and the V segment lost 0 bases, leaving 15 bases of the junction unmatched. Looked up from germline, CDR1 is KGHDR and CDR2 is SFDVKD. The CDR3 DNA follows: TGTGCCACCAGTGATTTGGGCCCGACAGGGGTAGGAGGTTGGAACACTGAAGCTTTCTTT. Translation gives CATSDLGPTGVGGWNTEAFF.

The J gene is TRBJ1-1, the V gene TRBV5-1; the D is unclear. The CDR3 is 14 amino acids. Germline CDR1 and CDR2: SGHRS and YFSETQ. V was trimmed by 0 bases and J by 1 base, leaving 7 bases between them. The CDR3 region has the DNA TGCGCCAGCAGCTTGGGTGGAGGGAACACTGAAGCTTTCTTT. Its protein is CASSLGGGNTEAFF.

The V and J genes are TRBV6-5 and TRBJ2-1; D ambiguous. Germline loops: CDR1 MNHEY, CDR2 SVGAGI. Trimming stripped 0 bases from V and 0 bases from J, with 9 bases between. This CDR3 has 16 residues. The DNA for the CDR3 is TGTGCCAGCAGTTACTCTTCCGCAGGCTCCTACAATGAGCAGTTCTTC. Its protein is CASSYSSAGSYNEQFF.

This chain connects TRBV5-1 to TRBJ1-4; 10 positions agree with TRBD1. The germline V gene has CDR1 SGHRS and CDR2 YFSETQ. The CDR3 consists of 17 residues. After removal of 4 bases from V and 7 bases from J, the junction contained 13 bases not matched to a gene. CDR3 coding DNA: TGCGCCAGCAGCAAAACCACGACAGGGGGCGGGGGTGAAAAACTGTTTTTT. Residues: CASSKTTTGGGGEKLFF. Based on the CDR3 plus reference TRBV5-1 and TRBJ1-4, the full variable domain is KAGVTQTPRYLIKTRGQQVTLSCSPISGHRSVSWYQQTPGQGLQFLFEYFSETQRNKGNFPGRFSGRQFSNSRSEMNVSTLELGDSALYLCASSKTTTGGGGEKLFFGSGTQLSVL.

V and J are TRBV5-1 and TRBJ2-7; TRBD1 matches 8 bases. CDR3 length: 16 residues. The J segment lost 6 bases and the V segment lost 4 bases, leaving 15 bases of the junction unmatched. Germline V gene lookup returns CDR1 SGHRS and CDR2 YFSETQ. As DNA, the CDR3 is TGCGCCAGCAGCCCTCGAGTCGGCAGGGGGCGGGGCGAGCAGTACTTC. It yields the protein CASSPRVGRGRGEQYF.

The rearrangement links TRBV19 to TRBJ1-4; possible D gene TRBD1, 6 bases. CDR3 length: 14 residues. The V end was cut by 6 bases, the J end by 4 bases, with 12 bases between. Germline assignment: CDR1 LNHDA and CDR2 SQIVND (reference sequence). CDR3: CASRQGLNNEKLFF. The CDR3 nucleotides are TGTGCCAGTAGACAGGGTTTGAATAATGAAAAACTGTTTTTT.

The gene calls are TRBV11-2 and TRBJ1-1, with 7 nucleotides matching TRBD1. Germline-derived CDR1 and CDR2 are SGHAT and FQNNGV. J gave up 7 bases and V 6 bases, and 8 bases lay outside the gene matches. The CDR3 has 13 residues. CDR3 region: CASSSGQLLEAFF. The DNA of the CDR3 is TGTGCCAGCAGTTCGGGACAGCTCCTTGAAGCTTTCTTT.

J is TRBJ1-1 and V is TRBV2, with TRBD1 as a possible D gene (6 bases). The CDR3 has 12 amino acids. Germline values: CDR1 SNHLY, CDR2 FYNNEI. V was cut by 6 bases and J by 1 base, with 6 bases left in between. The CDR3: CASRQGNTEAFF. The CDR3, as DNA: TGTGCCAGCAGACAGGGGAACACTGAAGCTTTCTTT.

This clone has more than one count but fewer than ten. This sequence joins TRBV5-1 and TRBJ2-2, with D possibly being TRBD1 (5 bases). Between the trimmed V and J ends, which lost 0 bases and 4 bases, there was a span of 10 bases. The CDR3 is 15 residues long. CDR1 is SGHRS and CDR2 is YFSETQ in the germline V gene. As DNA, the CDR3 is TGCGCCAGCAGCTTGGCGACAGCTTTCACCGGGGAGCTGTTTTTT. It is translated as CASSLATAFTGELFF.

This clone has just one count. The V and J genes are TRBV6-2 or TRBV6-3 and TRBJ1-1; 9 bases align to TRBD1. Trimming cost V 0 bases and J 3 bases; bases outside gene matches: 2. In germline, CDR1 is MNHEY, CDR2 SVGEGT. The CDR3 loop spans 15 amino acids. This CDR3 reads CASSYSGQGYTEAFF. DNA for the CDR3: TGTGCCAGCAGTTACTCGGGACAGGGTTACACTGAAGCTTTCTTT.

The chain links TRBV5-1 to TRBJ1-4, with 8 positions matching TRBD1. The CDR3 runs 14 residues. Trimming cost V 3 bases and J 6 bases; bases outside gene matches: 4. CDR1 SGHRS and CDR2 YFSETQ come from the germline V gene. CDR3 sequence reads: CASSSYRGDEKLFF. CDR3 sequence (DNA): TGCGCCAGCAGCTCATACAGGGGGGATGAAAAACTGTTTTTT.

This sequence joins TRBV7-2 and TRBJ1-2; 10 nucleotides align to TRBD1. Germline assignment: CDR1 SGHTA and CDR2 FQGNSA. CDR3 length: 15 residues. V lost 1 base and J lost 5; bases outside the gene matches: 4. CDR3 residues: CASSLGRQGAYGYTF. CDR3 coding DNA: TGTGCCAGCAGCTTAGGTAGACAGGGGGCGTATGGCTACACCTTC.

This clone turned up a few times. Here the CDR3 DNA reads TGCAGCTCTGGGACAGGCTACGAGCAGTACTTC. This translates into CSSGTGYEQYF. The rearrangement joins TRBV29-1 to TRBJ2-7, with TRBD1 matching 8 bases. V was pared by 8 bases and J by 3 bases, with 3 bases of the junction left unmatched. Germline-derived CDR1 and CDR2 are SQVTM and ANQGSEA. The length of the CDR3 is 11 residues.

This sequence joins TRBV9 and TRBJ2-2; no reliable D call. The CDR3 contains 14 residues. V lost 7 bases and J 0 bases, leaving 10 bases between the germline ends. Germline values: CDR1 SGDLS, CDR2 YYNGEE. DNA for the CDR3: TGTGCCAGCGAGGCACACACGAACACCGGGGAGCTGTTTTTT. Amino acid sequence: CASEAHTNTGELFF.

This chain uses TRBV10-1 with TRBJ2-3, with a possible D match to TRBD1 (5 bases). V lost 4 bases, J lost 5 bases, and 13 bases lay in between. The CDR3 is 14 amino acids. CDR1 is WNHNN, CDR2 SYGVQD, per germline (reference sequence). CDR3 nucleotides: TGCGCCAGCAGTGTGGTCAGGCAGGGAGATACGCAGTATTTT. Residues: CASSVVRQGDTQYF.